These 18 T cell receptor beta chains were all obtained from the same sample, sequenced in a study of OX40 agonist ivuxolimab in advanced cancers. The table came from immunoSEQ multiplex PCR; TCRdb's copy has only in-frame clones and leaves some out. The data show 95,000 to 150,000 clones, 85% to 95% seen once. The material sequenced was CD4+ or CD8+ T cells sorted from blood, taken in a trial of the OX40 agonist ivuxolimab. The source is an adult with an advanced solid tumor such as melanoma, head and neck, liver or kidney cancer.

This sequence joins TRBV11-3 and TRBJ2-1; D call uncertain. The germline V gene has CDR1 SGHNT and CDR2 YENEEA. This CDR3 spans 16 amino acids. V dropped 1 base and J dropped 5 bases, with 15 bases sitting between them. In DNA, the CDR3 is TGTGCCAGCAGCTTAGGGCCGTTTAGCTCGGACAATGAGCAGTTCTTC. Translation gives CASSLGPFSSDNEQFF.

CDR3 nucleotides: TGTGCCAGCAGCCCCACGCCGGGACTAGCGGGCACTAGCACAGATACGCAGTATTTT. Its translation: CASSPTPGLAGTSTDTQYF. The chain employs TRBV9 and TRBJ2-3, with 12 nucleotides matching TRBD2. The junction had 12 bases not matched to a gene; V was cut back by 4 bases and J by 0 bases. Germline V gene sequence: CDR1 SGDLS, CDR2 YYNGEE. The CDR3 extends over 19 amino acids.

This chain connects TRBV6-1 to TRBJ2-4, with 11 bases identical to TRBD1. The CDR3 extends over 14 amino acids. Germline V gives CDR1 MNHNS, CDR2 SASEGT. V lost 9 bases and J lost 11; bases outside the gene matches: 12. In DNA, the CDR3 is TGTGCCAGTTCGCGTCCGGGACAGGGGGATTTTCAGTACTTC. Protein product: CASSRPGQGDFQYF.

V and J are TRBV18 and TRBJ1-1, with D unresolved. CDR3 length: 13 amino acids. V shed 6 bases and J shed 0 bases, with 8 bases lying between them. Germline loops: CDR1 KGHSH, CDR2 LQKENI. CDR3 DNA: TGTGCCAGCTCCACCGACCTGAACACTGAAGCTTTCTTT. Protein sequence: CASSTDLNTEAFF.

The V and J genes are TRBV25-1 and TRBJ1-1; D unresolved. CDR1 MGHDK and CDR2 SYGVNS come from the germline V gene. This CDR3 is built from 13 residues. Trimming left V 6 bases short and J 0 bases short, with 8 bases between. The CDR3 protein is CASSATVNTEAFF. CDR3 sequence (DNA): TGTGCCAGCAGCGCCACAGTGAACACTGAAGCTTTCTTT.

The chain carries TRBV9 and TRBJ2-1; 13 bases fit TRBD2. Trimming at V came to 3 bases and at J to 8 bases, leaving 11 bases not matched to a gene. The CDR3 runs to 17 residues. CDR1 is SGDLS and CDR2 is YYNGEE in the germline V gene. This chain's CDR3 is CASSASLTSGGADEQFF. CDR3 DNA: TGTGCCAGCAGCGCTTCCCTTACTAGCGGGGGGGCGGATGAGCAGTTCTTC.

J is TRBJ2-6 and V is TRBV2; D is perhaps TRBD2 (6 bases). Per germline, CDR1 SNHLY and CDR2 FYNNEI. CDR3 size: 15 residues. V was pared by 4 bases and J by 2 bases, with 9 bases between. The CDR3 here is CASSGGETGANVLTF. CDR3 sequence (DNA): TGTGCCAGCAGTGGGGGGGAGACTGGGGCCAACGTCCTGACTTTC.

The V gene is TRBV7-8, the J gene TRBJ2-1; D gene unclear. Trimming removed 1 base from V and 1 base from J, with 14 bases in between. CDR1 and CDR2 (germline): SGHVS, FQNEAQ. The CDR3 is made up of 17 amino acids. The CDR3 DNA follows: TGTGCCAGCAGCTTAGATAGCCTCGCATCGTCCTACAATGAGCAGTTCTTC. It translates to CASSLDSLASSYNEQFF.

The chain carries TRBV28 and TRBJ1-2; 8 positions agree with TRBD1. Germline V gives CDR1 MDHEN, CDR2 SYDVKM. The CDR3 extends over 15 amino acids. With V trimmed by 5 bases and J by 2 bases, 7 bases remained unmatched. In nucleotides, the CDR3 is TGTGCCAGCAGTACTCAGGACAGGGCAAACTATGGCTACACCTTC. Its translation is CASSTQDRANYGYTF.

The chain carries TRBV27 and TRBJ2-7; the match to TRBD1 covers 7 bases. The CDR3 has 13 amino acids. Looked up from germline, CDR1 is MNHEY and CDR2 is SMNVEV (reference sequence). V shed 5 bases and J 12 bases; nucleotides not matched to a gene: 13. The CDR3 nucleotides are TGTGCCAGCAGTCCTAGGGACAGCATCTGGGGGTACTTC. Translation gives CASSPRDSIWGYF.

The V and J genes are TRBV5-1 and TRBJ2-1; TRBD2 matches 13 bases. Trimming cost V 7 bases and J 7 bases; bases outside gene matches: 2. The CDR3 is made up of 13 amino acids. The V gene's germline CDR1 is SGHRS and CDR2 YFSETQ. The CDR3 here is CASGTSGVNEQFF. In DNA, the CDR3 is TGCGCCAGCGGGACTAGCGGGGTAAATGAGCAGTTCTTC.

The chain is built from TRBV2 and TRBJ1-3, with D perhaps TRBD1 (6 bases). Deletions cut 7 bases from V and 3 bases from J, with 13 bases between. The germline V gene has CDR1 SNHLY and CDR2 FYNNEI. This CDR3 spans 14 amino acids. The CDR3 coding sequence is TGTGCCAGCACCTCTCAGGGGTTTGGAAACACCATATATTTT. Protein: CASTSQGFGNTIYF.

The V and J genes are TRBV6-5 and TRBJ1-5, with 7 bases that match TRBD1. The germline CDR1 and CDR2 sequences are MNHEY and SVGAGI. CDR3 length: 14 residues. Germline trimming cut 6 bases from V and 2 bases from J; bases unmatched to any gene: 4. In DNA form, the CDR3 reads TGTGCCAGCAGATCCGACAGGGGCAATCAGCCCCAGCATTTT. It codes for CASRSDRGNQPQHF.

This clone has just one count. This chain links TRBV4-3 with TRBJ1-6, with no clear D. Germline CDR1 and CDR2: LGHNA and YSLEER. The ends were cut back, 0 bases at V and 7 bases at J, with 7 bases in the middle. CDR3 length: 14 residues. The CDR3 sequence is CASSQDSRNSPLHF. DNA of the CDR3: TGCGCCAGCAGCCAAGATAGCCGGAATTCACCCCTCCACTTT.

CDR3 amino acids: CASSTGTVNYEQYF. In DNA form, the CDR3 reads TGTGCCAGTAGTACAGGGACAGTGAACTACGAGCAGTACTTC. The chain uses TRBV19 and TRBJ2-7, with TRBD1 matching over 7 bases. The CDR3 is 14 residues long. The germline CDR1 and CDR2 sequences are LNHDA and SQIVND (reference sequence). With V trimmed by 4 bases and J by 3 bases, 6 bases remained unmatched.

The gene calls are TRBV6-5 and TRBJ1-6, with D uncertain. The length of the CDR3 is 12 residues. Trimming stripped 0 bases from V and 12 bases from J, with 6 bases between. In germline, CDR1 is MNHEY, CDR2 SVGAGI. The CDR3 loop reads CASSYSSGPLHF. The CDR3 bases are TGTGCCAGCAGTTACTCGTCCGGACCCCTCCACTTT.

The chain is built from TRBV5-1 and TRBJ2-7; perhaps TRBD1 as D (5 bases). This CDR3 has 13 amino acids. The germline gives CDR1 SGHRS, CDR2 YFSETQ. Trimming pared 2 bases from V and 3 bases from J, leaving 9 bases between. The CDR3 DNA is TGCGCCAGCAGCTTCCCCGACAGCTACGAGCAGTACTTC. Translated, it gives CASSFPDSYEQYF.

This chain joins TRBV18 and TRBJ1-4, with 8 bases lining up with TRBD1. CDR3 length: 15 amino acids. The germline V gene encodes CDR1 KGHSH and CDR2 LQKENI. V shed 3 bases, J shed 7 bases, and the junction held 7 bases outside the gene matches. The CDR3: CASSPSVGQGEKLFF. CDR3 nucleotide sequence: TGTGCCAGCTCACCTTCCGTAGGACAGGGTGAAAAACTGTTTTTT.